Here is one T cell receptor beta chain with its context. Per the germline V gene, CDR1 is MNHEY and CDR2 is SVGAGI. The CDR3 consists of 13 residues. V was cut by 6 bases and J by 7 bases, with 12 bases left in between. The data belong to a study of CD8 T cells in Susac syndrome. As for the study in general: When blood was drawn, patients with Susac syndrome were on intravenous immunoglobulin alone, on corticosteroids, or therapy-naive.

While CD8+ and CD4+ T cells were isolated negatively, TEMRA cells were enriched by FACS. Random hexamers primed reverse transcription of about 0.45 to 1 ug RNA. An immunoSEQ multiplex PCR generated amplified TCR beta CDR3 products spanning 54 Vbeta and 13 Jbeta. TCRdb used MiXCR to reprocess the immunoSEQ multiplex PCR reads, holding one entry per CDR3 protein. The sample holds about 190,000 distinct CDR3 sequences, approximately 94% seen once. The specimen was CD4+ T cells from PBMCs. This rearrangement joins TRBV6-5 to TRBJ1-4, with D maybe TRBD1 (6 bases). The TCR sequence derives from a human donor with Susac syndrome. The CDR3: CASRDSLVEKLFF. The CDR3 DNA sequence: TGTGCCAGCAGGGACAGTCTTGTTGAAAAACTGTTTTTT.